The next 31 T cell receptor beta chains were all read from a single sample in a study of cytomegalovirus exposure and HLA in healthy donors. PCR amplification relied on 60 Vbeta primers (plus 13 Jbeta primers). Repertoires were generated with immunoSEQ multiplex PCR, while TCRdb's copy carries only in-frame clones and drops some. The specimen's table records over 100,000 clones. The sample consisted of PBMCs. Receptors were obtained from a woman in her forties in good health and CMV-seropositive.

CDR3 bases: TGTGCCAGCTCACCAGGGGGCCCGGACATTGAAGCTTTCTTT. Translation gives CASSPGGPDIEAFF. V usage is TRBV18 and J usage is TRBJ1-1; perhaps TRBD1 as D (6 bases). V lost 2 bases and J 7 bases, leaving 14 bases between the germline ends. CDR1 is KGHSH and CDR2 is LQKENI in the germline V gene. The CDR3 is 14 amino acids.

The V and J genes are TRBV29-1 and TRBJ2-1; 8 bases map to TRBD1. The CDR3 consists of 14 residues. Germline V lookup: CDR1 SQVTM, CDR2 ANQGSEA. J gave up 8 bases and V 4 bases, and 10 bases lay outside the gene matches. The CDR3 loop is CSVGAGTGHHEQFF. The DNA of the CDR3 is TGCAGCGTTGGGGCCGGGACAGGCCATCATGAGCAGTTCTTC.

The CDR3: CASSPRDISTGELFF. CDR3 sequence (DNA): TGCGCCAGCAGCCCCCGGGACATCTCCACCGGGGAGCTGTTTTTT. The gene calls are TRBV4-3 and TRBJ2-2; D might be TRBD1 (6 bases). CDR1 is LGHNA and CDR2 is YSLEER in the germline V gene. The V and J ends lost 4 bases and 4 bases respectively, with 13 bases between them. The CDR3 sequence is 15 residues long.

The CDR3 is CASSFAAWSGELFF. The CDR3 DNA sequence: TGCGCCAGCAGCTTTGCGGCGTGGAGCGGGGAGCTGTTTTTT. The rearrangement joins TRBV5-1 to TRBJ2-2; the D is unclear. This CDR3 contains 14 residues. V was shortened by 2 bases and J by 7 bases, with 12 bases between the two germline ends. Germline V gene sequence: CDR1 SGHRS, CDR2 YFSETQ. Together with reference TRBV5-1 and TRBJ2-2, the CDR3 gives the full variable domain: KAGVTQTPRYLIKTRGQQVTLSCSPISGHRSVSWYQQTPGQGLQFLFEYFSETQRNKGNFPGRFSGRQFSNSRSEMNVSTLELGDSALYLCASSFAAWSGELFFGEGSRLTVL.

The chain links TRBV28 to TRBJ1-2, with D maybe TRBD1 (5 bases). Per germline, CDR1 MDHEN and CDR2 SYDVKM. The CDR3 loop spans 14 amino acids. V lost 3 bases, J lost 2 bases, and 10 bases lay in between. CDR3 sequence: CASSFPDRNYGYTF. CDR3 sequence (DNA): TGTGCCAGCAGTTTCCCAGACAGAAACTATGGCTACACCTTC.

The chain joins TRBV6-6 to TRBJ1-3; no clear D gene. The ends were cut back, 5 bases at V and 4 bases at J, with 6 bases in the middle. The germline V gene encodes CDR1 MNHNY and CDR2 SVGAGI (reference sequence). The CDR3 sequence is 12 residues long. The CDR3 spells CASSPTGNTIYF. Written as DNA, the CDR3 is TGTGCCAGCAGTCCGACAGGAAACACCATATATTTT.

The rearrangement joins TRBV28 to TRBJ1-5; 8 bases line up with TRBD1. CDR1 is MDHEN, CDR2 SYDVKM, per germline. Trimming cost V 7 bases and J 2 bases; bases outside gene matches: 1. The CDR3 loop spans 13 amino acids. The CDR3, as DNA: TGTGCCAGCATGGGACAGGGCAATCAGCCCCAGCATTTT. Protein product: CASMGQGNQPQHF. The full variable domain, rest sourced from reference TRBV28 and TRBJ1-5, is DVKVTQSSRYLVKRTGEKVFLECVQDMDHENMFWYRQDPGLGLRLIYFSYDVKMKEKGDIPEGYSVSREKKERFSLILESASTNQTSMYLCASMGQGNQPQHFGDGTRLSIL.

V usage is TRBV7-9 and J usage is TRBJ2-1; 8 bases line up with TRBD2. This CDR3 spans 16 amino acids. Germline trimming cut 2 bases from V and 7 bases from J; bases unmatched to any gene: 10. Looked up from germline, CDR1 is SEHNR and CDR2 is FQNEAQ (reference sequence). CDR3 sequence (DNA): TGTGCCAGCAGCTTATCGAGAGCGGGAGCGGAGAATGAGCAGTTCTTC. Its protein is CASSLSRAGAENEQFF.

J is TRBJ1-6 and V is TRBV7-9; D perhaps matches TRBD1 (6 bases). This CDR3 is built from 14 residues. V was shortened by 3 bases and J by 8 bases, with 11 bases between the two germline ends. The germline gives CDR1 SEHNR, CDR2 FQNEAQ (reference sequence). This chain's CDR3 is CASSFDRSDSPLHF. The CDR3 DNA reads TGTGCCAGCAGCTTTGACAGGTCTGATTCACCCCTCCACTTT. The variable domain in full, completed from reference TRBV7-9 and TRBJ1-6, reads DTGVSQNPRHKITKRGQNVTFRCDPISEHNRLYWYRQTLGQGPEFLTYFQNEAQLEKSRLLSDRFSAERPKGSFSTLEIQRTEQGDSAMYLCASSFDRSDSPLHFGNGTRLTVT.

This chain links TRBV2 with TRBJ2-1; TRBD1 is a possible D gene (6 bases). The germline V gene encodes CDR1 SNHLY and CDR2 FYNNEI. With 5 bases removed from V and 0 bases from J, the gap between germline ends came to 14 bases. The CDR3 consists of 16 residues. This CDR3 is CASSPTTGSSYNEQFF. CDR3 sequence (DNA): TGTGCCAGCAGTCCAACAACAGGGAGCTCCTACAATGAGCAGTTCTTC.

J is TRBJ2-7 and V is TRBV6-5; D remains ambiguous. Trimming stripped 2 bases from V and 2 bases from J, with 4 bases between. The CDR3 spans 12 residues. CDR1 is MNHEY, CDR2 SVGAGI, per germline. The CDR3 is CASSYGPYEQYF. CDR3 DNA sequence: TGTGCCAGCAGTTACGGGCCCTACGAGCAGTACTTC.

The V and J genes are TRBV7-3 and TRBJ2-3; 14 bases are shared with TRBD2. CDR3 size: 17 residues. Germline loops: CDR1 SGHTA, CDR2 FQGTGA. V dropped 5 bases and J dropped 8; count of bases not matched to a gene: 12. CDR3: CASSTYAGTSGRPTQYF. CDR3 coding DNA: TGTGCCAGCAGCACGTACGCCGGGACTAGCGGGAGACCTACGCAGTATTTT.

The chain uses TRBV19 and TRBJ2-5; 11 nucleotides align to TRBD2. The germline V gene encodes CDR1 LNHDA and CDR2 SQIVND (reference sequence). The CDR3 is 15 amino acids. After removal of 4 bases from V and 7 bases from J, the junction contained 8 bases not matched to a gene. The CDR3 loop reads CASSTTGTSGGTQYF. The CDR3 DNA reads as TGTGCCAGTAGTACGACCGGGACTAGCGGAGGGACCCAGTACTTC.

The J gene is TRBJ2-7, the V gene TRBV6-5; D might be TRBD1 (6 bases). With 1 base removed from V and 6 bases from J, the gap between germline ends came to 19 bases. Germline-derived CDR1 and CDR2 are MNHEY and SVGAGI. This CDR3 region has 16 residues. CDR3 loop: CASSYFRQAPPPEQYF. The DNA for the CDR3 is TGTGCCAGCAGTTACTTTCGACAGGCCCCTCCCCCCGAGCAGTACTTC.

The CDR3 DNA sequence: TGTGCCAGCAGTACGGACCAGGGGGTGGGGGAGCAGTACTTC. Its protein is CASSTDQGVGEQYF. V usage is TRBV28 and J usage is TRBJ2-7, with 7 bases lining up with TRBD1. The germline V gene encodes CDR1 MDHEN and CDR2 SYDVKM. The CDR3 sequence is 14 residues long. The ends lost 5 bases at V and 7 bases at J; junction bases unmatched: 11.

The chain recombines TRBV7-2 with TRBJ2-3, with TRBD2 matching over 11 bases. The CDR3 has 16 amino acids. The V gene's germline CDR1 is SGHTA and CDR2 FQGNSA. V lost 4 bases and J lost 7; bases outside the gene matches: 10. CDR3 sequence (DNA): TGTGCCAGCAGCTCCCCTACTAGCGGGAGTACGCATACGCAGTATTTT. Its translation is CASSSPTSGSTHTQYF.

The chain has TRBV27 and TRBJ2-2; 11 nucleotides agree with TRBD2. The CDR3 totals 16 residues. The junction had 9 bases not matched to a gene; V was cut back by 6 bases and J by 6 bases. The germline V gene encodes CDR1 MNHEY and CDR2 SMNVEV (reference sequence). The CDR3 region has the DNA TGTGCCAGCAGCTGGGGTTTAGCGGGAGGGGCCGGGGAGCTGTTTTTT. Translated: CASSWGLAGGAGELFF.

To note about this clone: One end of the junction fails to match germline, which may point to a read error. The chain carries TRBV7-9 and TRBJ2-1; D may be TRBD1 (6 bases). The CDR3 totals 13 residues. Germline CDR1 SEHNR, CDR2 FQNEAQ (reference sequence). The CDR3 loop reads CASSSVDRYEQLF. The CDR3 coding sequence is TGTGCCAGCAGCTCCGTCGACAGGTACGAGCAGCTCTTC.

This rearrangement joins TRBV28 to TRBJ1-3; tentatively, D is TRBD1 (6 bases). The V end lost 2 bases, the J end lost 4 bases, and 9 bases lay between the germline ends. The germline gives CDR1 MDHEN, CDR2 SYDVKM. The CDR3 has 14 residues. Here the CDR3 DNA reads TGTGCCAGCAGTTTAACAGGGTTGGGAAACACCATATATTTT. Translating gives CASSLTGLGNTIYF.

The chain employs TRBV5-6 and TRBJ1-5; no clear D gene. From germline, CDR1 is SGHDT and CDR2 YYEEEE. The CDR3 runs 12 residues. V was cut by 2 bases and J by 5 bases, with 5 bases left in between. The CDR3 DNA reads TGTGCCAGCAGCTTTGGAGATCAGCCCCAGCATTTT. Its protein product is CASSFGDQPQHF.

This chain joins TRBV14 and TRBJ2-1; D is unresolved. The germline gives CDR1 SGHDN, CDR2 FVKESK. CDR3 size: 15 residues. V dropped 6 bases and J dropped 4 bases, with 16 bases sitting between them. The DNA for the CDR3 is TGTGCCAGCAGGGTCTCCGGGTCCTTTTACAATGAGCAGTTCTTC. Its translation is CASRVSGSFYNEQFF.

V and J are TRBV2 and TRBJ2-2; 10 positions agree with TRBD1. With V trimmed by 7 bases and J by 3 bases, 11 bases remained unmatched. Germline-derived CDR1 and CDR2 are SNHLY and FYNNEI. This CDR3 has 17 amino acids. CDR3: CASNERGQGVYTGELFF. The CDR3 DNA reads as TGTGCCAGCAACGAACGAGGACAGGGGGTATACACCGGGGAGCTGTTTTTT.

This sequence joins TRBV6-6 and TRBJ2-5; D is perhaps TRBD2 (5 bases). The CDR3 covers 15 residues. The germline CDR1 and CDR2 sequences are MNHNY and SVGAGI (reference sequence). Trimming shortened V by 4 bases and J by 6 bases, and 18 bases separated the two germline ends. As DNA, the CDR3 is TGTGCCAGCAGTTTTACCGAGGGAGTAGGAAAGACCCAGTACTTC. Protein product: CASSFTEGVGKTQYF.

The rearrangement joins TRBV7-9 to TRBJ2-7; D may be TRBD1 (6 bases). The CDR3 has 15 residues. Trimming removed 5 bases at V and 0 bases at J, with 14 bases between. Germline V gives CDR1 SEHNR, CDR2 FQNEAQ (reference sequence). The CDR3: CASSRRTVSSYEQYF. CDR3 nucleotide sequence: TGTGCCAGCAGCCGTAGGACAGTCAGCTCCTACGAGCAGTACTTC.

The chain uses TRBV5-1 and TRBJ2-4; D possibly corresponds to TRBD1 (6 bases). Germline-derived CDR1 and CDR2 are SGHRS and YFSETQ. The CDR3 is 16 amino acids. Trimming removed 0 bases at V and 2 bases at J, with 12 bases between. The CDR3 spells CASSLELRGTKNIQYF. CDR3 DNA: TGCGCCAGCAGCTTGGAACTCAGGGGAACCAAAAACATTCAGTACTTC.

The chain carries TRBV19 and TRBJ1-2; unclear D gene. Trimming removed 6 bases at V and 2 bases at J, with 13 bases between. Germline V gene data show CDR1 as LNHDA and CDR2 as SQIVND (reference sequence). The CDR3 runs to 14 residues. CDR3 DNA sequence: TGTGCCAGTAGCCGCAGTCGGGGAAACTATGGCTACACCTTC. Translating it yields CASSRSRGNYGYTF.

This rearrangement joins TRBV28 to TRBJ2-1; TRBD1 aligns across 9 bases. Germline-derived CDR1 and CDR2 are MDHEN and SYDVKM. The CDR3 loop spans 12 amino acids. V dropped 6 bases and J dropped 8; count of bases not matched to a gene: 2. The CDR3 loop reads CASRDRGHEQFF. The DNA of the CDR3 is TGTGCCAGCAGGGACAGGGGCCATGAGCAGTTCTTC.

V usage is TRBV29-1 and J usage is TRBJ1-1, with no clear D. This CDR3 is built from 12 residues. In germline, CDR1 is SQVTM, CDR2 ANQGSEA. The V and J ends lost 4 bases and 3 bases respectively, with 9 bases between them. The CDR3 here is CSVGQADTEAFF. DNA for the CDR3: TGCAGCGTTGGCCAGGCCGACACTGAAGCTTTCTTT.

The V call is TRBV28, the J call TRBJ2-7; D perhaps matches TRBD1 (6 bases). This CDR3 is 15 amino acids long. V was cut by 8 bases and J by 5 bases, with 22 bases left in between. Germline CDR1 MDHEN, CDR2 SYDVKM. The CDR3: CASCSTGPAPDEQYF. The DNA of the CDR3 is TGTGCCAGCTGTTCGACAGGACCTGCCCCCGACGAGCAGTACTTC.

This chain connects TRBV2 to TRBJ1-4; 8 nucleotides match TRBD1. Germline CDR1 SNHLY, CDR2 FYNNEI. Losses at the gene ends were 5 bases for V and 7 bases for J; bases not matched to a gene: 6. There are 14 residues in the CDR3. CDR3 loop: CASSYTGGGEKLFF. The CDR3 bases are TGTGCCAGCAGTTATACAGGGGGTGGTGAAAAACTGTTTTTT.

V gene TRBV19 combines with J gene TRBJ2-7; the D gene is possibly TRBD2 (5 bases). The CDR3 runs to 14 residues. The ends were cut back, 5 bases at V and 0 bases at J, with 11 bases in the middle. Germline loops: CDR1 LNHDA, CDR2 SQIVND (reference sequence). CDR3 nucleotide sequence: TGTGCCAGTAGTTTCGGACGGGACTCCTACGAGCAGTACTTC. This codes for CASSFGRDSYEQYF.